Here is one T cell receptor (beta chain) with its context. Its antigen is currently unknown. Each CDR3 protein is one row after TCRdb ran MiXCR on the reads. The sample carries around 750,000 distinct CDR3 sequences, roughly 33% recorded once. This entry belongs to a study of T cell repertoires in cytomegalovirus infection. Background on the study: CMV epitopes, recently identified HLA-C-restricted and well-studied HLA-B-restricted, were used.

Findings and caveats of the study: HLA-C-restricted TCR beta clonotypes specific for CMV led the ex vivo response.

Trimming stripped 1 base from V and 0 bases from J, with 7 bases between. Germline loops: CDR1 SGHVS, CDR2 FNYEAQ. CDR3 length equals 15 residues. Here the sequenced sample was cultured CD8+ T cells from PBMCs, taken from culture after CMV antigen stimulation. This receptor was taken from a human donor in good health (CMV status not recorded). Some clones in this sample may be carry-over from other donors' samples. The V gene is TRBV7-6, the J gene TRBJ1-3; no reliable D call. The CDR3 spells CASSLVVDSGNTIYF. In DNA form, the CDR3 reads TGTGCCAGCAGCTTAGTCGTTGACTCTGGAAACACCATATATTTT.